The rows below give T cell receptor beta chains drawn from one sample of a study of T cell responses to AZD1222 COVID-19 vaccine. Clones were sequenced by immunoSEQ multiplex PCR, and TCRdb holds only the in-frame ones, with some missing. The repertoire has 150,000 to 200,000 clones, about 90% of them found once; the top ten carry approximately 0.98%. Sequenced material: peripheral blood, taken 28 days after the second AZD1222 dose. These receptors were taken from an adult who received the AZD1222 COVID-19 vaccine. Both conserved end residues are part of each CDR3. A D gene is named only where the DNA matches it firmly. The size of a clone is reported for some rows only, either as once, few or many, or as a class for expanded clones.

NA,TRBJ2-2,NA,TRBV19,CASSMYGNTGELFF,TGTGCCAGTAGTATGTATGGGAACACCGGGGAGCTGTTTTTT
NA,TRBJ1-5,NA,TRBV18,CASSPEQGSQPQHF,TGTGCCAGCTCACCTGAACAGGGAAGTCAGCCCCAGCATTTT
NA,TRBJ1-5,NA,TRBV10-3,CAIRITREAQPQHF,TGTGCCATCAGAATAACCAGGGAGGCTCAGCCCCAGCATTTT
NA,TRBJ2-3,TRBD1,TRBV6-6,CATWGTDRAVDTQYF,TGTGCCACATGGGGTACCGACAGGGCGGTAGATACGCAGTATTTT
NA,TRBJ1-1,NA,TRBV2,CASSSSASGRRDTEAFF,TGTGCCAGCAGTTCGTCCGCCTCGGGGCGAAGGGACACTGAAGCTTTCTTT
NA,TRBJ2-7,NA,TRBV18,CASSPAGFSYEQYF,TGTGCCAGCTCACCCGCGGGGTTCTCCTACGAGCAGTACTTC
NA,TRBJ1-4,NA,TRBV30,CAWSGGVANEKLFF,TGTGCCTGGAGTGGTGGGGTAGCTAATGAAAAACTGTTTTTT
NA,TRBJ1-2,NA,TRBV5-8,CASSLGAPSKLYGYTF,TGTGCCAGCAGCTTGGGGGCCCCTTCCAAGTTGTATGGCTACACCTTC
NA,TRBJ2-5,NA,TRBV7-3,CASSLYAGQTQYF,TGTGCCAGCAGCTTATATGCAGGGCAGACCCAGTACTTC
NA,TRBJ2-2,NA,TRBV10-1,CASSEQGNTGELFF,TGCGCCAGCAGTGAACAGGGGAACACCGGGGAGCTGTTTTTT
NA,TRBJ1-2,NA,TRBV12-3/TRBV12-4,CASSFGGGGYTF,TGTGCCAGCAGTTTTGGGGGAGGAGGCTACACCTTC
NA,TRBJ2-5,TRBD1,TRBV27,CASSQGQSPWETQYF,TGTGCCAGCAGTCAGGGACAGTCCCCATGGGAGACCCAGTACTTC
NA,TRBJ2-4,TRBD1,TRBV28,CASSSGQGLDIQYF,TGTGCCAGCAGTTCGGGACAGGGTTTGGACATTCAGTACTTC
NA,TRBJ1-3,NA,TRBV11-2,CASSLGGNTIYF,TGTGCCAGCAGCTTGGGGGGAAACACCATATATTTT
NA,TRBJ1-1,TRBD1,TRBV5-6,CASSYRDRGPEAFF,TGTGCCAGCTCTTACCGGGACAGGGGGCCTGAAGCTTTCTTT
NA,TRBJ2-2,TRBD1,TRBV6-5,CASNPQGLHTGELFF,TGTGCCAGCAATCCACAGGGGCTTCACACCGGGGAGCTGTTTTTT
NA,TRBJ1-2,NA,TRBV2,CASSDSRQINYGYTF,TGTGCCAGCAGTGATAGCAGACAGATCAACTATGGCTACACCTTC
once,TRBJ2-7,NA,TRBV6-6,CASSPLVGSLNPYEQYF,TGTGCCAGCAGTCCCCTAGTGGGTTCCCTAAATCCCTACGAGCAGTACTTC
NA,TRBJ1-2,NA,TRBV7-9,CASNNPRGIHGYTF,TGTGCCAGCAACAACCCTCGGGGGATACATGGCTACACCTTC
NA,TRBJ2-5,TRBD1,TRBV6-5,CASRGQQETQYF,TGTGCCAGCAGGGGACAGCAAGAGACCCAGTACTTC
NA,TRBJ2-6,NA,TRBV21-1,CASSKRTLSSGANVLTF,TGTGCCAGCAGCAAACGGACCCTTAGCTCTGGGGCCAACGTCCTGACTTTC
NA,TRBJ2-7,NA,TRBV7-9,CASSLGSSEQYF,TGTGCCAGCAGCTTAGGGTCGAGCGAGCAGTACTTC
NA,TRBJ2-1,TRBD2,TRBV19,CASRIAGGPRNEQFF,TGTGCCAGTCGTATAGCGGGGGGGCCCCGGAATGAGCAGTTCTTC
few,TRBJ2-6,NA,TRBV9,CASSPQGSGANVLTF,TGTGCCAGCAGCCCCCAGGGATCTGGGGCCAACGTCCTGACTTTC
NA,TRBJ1-5,NA,TRBV13,CASSFGGSNQPQHF,TGTGCCAGCAGCTTTGGGGGGAGCAATCAGCCCCAGCATTTT
once,TRBJ1-3,NA,TRBV18,CASSPPVRGAGNTIYF,TGTGCCAGCTCACCACCGGTTCGAGGGGCTGGAAACACCATATATTTT
once,TRBJ1-3,NA,TRBV13,CASSLWGARDGNTIYF,TGTGCCAGCAGCTTATGGGGGGCGCGGGATGGAAACACCATATATTTT
NA,TRBJ1-6,TRBD1,TRBV5-6,CASSYLRGRSPLHF,TGTGCCAGCAGTTACCTCAGGGGGCGTTCACCCCTCCACTTT
NA,TRBJ1-2,NA,TRBV7-9,CASSLATGPGGYTF,TGTGCCAGCAGCTTAGCGACCGGGCCGGGTGGCTACACCTTC
NA,TRBJ2-1,NA,TRBV3-1/TRBV3-2,CASSQSPGAGAYNEQFF,TGTGCCAGCAGCCAATCCCCAGGAGCAGGGGCCTACAATGAGCAGTTCTTC
NA,TRBJ1-4,NA,TRBV6-5,CASSVNAASNEKLFF,TGTGCCAGCAGCGTAAACGCCGCTTCTAATGAAAAACTGTTTTTT
NA,TRBJ2-7,NA,TRBV3-1/TRBV3-2,CASSRTSTEQYF,TGTGCCAGCAGTCGGACTTCTACCGAGCAGTACTTC
NA,TRBJ1-1,NA,TRBV12-5,CASGSPYRASMNTEAFF,TGTGCTAGTGGTTCGCCATACAGGGCCTCGATGAACACTGAAGCTTTCTTT
once,TRBJ1-1,NA,TRBV29-1,CSVRNFGGGTEAFF,TGCAGCGTTAGAAATTTCGGTGGTGGCACTGAAGCTTTCTTT
NA,TRBJ2-5,NA,TRBV6-5,CASSYSPGFQETQYF,TGTGCCAGCAGTTACTCCCCGGGGTTCCAAGAGACCCAGTACTTC
NA,TRBJ1-1,TRBD1,TRBV2,CASSVGQGAEAFF,TGTGCCAGCAGTGTTGGACAGGGGGCTGAAGCTTTCTTT
NA,TRBJ1-5,NA,TRBV9,CASSVEGLSNQPQHF,TGTGCCAGCAGCGTAGAGGGCCTTAGCAATCAGCCCCAGCATTTT
NA,TRBJ2-7,NA,TRBV11-2,CASSLAGVGEQYF,TGTGCCAGCAGCTTAGCGGGGGTGGGCGAGCAGTACTTC
NA,TRBJ2-7,NA,TRBV7-2,CAHLRELYYEQYF,TGTGCCCATCTCCGGGAACTTTACTACGAGCAGTACTTC
NA,TRBJ1-2,NA,TRBV12-3/TRBV12-4,CASSSVRAYGYTF,TGTGCCAGCAGTTCGGTCAGAGCCTATGGCTACACCTTC
NA,TRBJ1-1,NA,TRBV19,CASSNLLRGMNTEAFF,TGTGCCAGTAGTAATCTCCTCCGGGGGATGAACACTGAAGCTTTCTTT
NA,TRBJ1-2,NA,TRBV4-2,CASSSDSTYGYTF,TGTGCCAGCAGCTCTGACAGCACCTATGGCTACACCTTC